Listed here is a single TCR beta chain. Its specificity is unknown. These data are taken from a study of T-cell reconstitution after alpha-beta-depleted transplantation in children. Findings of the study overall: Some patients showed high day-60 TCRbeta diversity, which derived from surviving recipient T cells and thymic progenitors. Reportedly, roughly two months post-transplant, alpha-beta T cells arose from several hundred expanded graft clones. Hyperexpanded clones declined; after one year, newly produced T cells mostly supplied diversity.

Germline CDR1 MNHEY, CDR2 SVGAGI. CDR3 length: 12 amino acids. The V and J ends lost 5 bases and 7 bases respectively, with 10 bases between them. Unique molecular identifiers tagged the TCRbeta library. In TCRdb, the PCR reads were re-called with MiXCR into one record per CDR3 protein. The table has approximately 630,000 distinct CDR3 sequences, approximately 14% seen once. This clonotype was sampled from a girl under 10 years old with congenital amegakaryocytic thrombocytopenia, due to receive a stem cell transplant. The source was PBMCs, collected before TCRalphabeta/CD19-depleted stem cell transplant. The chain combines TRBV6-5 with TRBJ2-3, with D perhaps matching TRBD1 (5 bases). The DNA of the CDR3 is TGTGCCAGCAGTCTTGACAGAAATACGCAGTATTTT. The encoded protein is CASSLDRNTQYF.